The 24 T cell receptor beta chains reported below all come from one sample, sequenced in a study of T cell changes during pregnancy in multiple sclerosis. Clones were sequenced by immunoSEQ multiplex PCR, and TCRdb holds only the in-frame ones, with some missing. Of about 41,000 clones listed, 89% were seen once; the top ten hold more than 0.6%. The specimen was CD4+ T cells from peripheral blood mononuclear cells, collected in the first trimester of pregnancy. These receptors were obtained from a female donor with multiple sclerosis, enrolled in a pregnancy study.

This clone was detected a few times. The rearrangement links TRBV5-1 to TRBJ2-4; 8 bases line up with TRBD1. CDR1 is SGHRS, CDR2 YFSETQ, per germline. Trimming at V came to 4 bases and at J to 0 bases, leaving 6 bases not matched to a gene. The CDR3 consists of 16 residues. In DNA, the CDR3 is TGCGCCAGCAGCGAACAGGGGGGTCTAGCCAAAAACATTCAGTACTTC. It translates to CASSEQGGLAKNIQYF.

The chain is built from TRBV29-1 and TRBJ1-2; 7 bases match TRBD1. The CDR3 totals 17 residues. After removal of 2 bases from V and 2 bases from J, the junction contained 14 bases not matched to a gene. CDR1 is SQVTM, CDR2 ANQGSEA, per germline. The CDR3 nucleotides are TGCAGCGTTGAAAGCTGGCGCGGGCAGGGGGGCAACTATGGCTACACCTTC. It encodes CSVESWRGQGGNYGYTF.

The rearrangement joins TRBV12-5 to TRBJ2-3; a possible D gene is TRBD2 (5 bases). Trimming took 7 bases from V and 4 from J, leaving 15 bases between them. The CDR3 covers 14 residues. CDR1 and CDR2 from the germline V gene are LGHNT and FRNRAP. DNA of the CDR3: TGTGCTAGTGCCCCGGAACTAGTATCAGATACGCAGTATTTT. It codes for CASAPELVSDTQYF.

The chain couples TRBV6-1 to TRBJ1-5; D unresolved. V lost 7 bases and J 3 bases, leaving 10 bases between the germline ends. Germline V gives CDR1 MNHNS, CDR2 SASEGT. The CDR3 consists of 13 residues. The CDR3 DNA sequence: TGTGCCAGCAAATCCGTCCCCAATCAGCCCCAGCATTTT. The encoded protein is CASKSVPNQPQHF.

The genes are TRBV6-6 and TRBJ1-5; the match to TRBD1 covers 8 bases. Germline loops: CDR1 MNHNY, CDR2 SVGAGI (reference sequence). The V and J ends lost 5 bases and 3 bases, in that order; junction bases with no gene match: 6. This CDR3 contains 15 residues. The CDR3 region is CASSKQGVDNQPQHF. The CDR3 coding sequence is TGTGCCAGCAGTAAACAGGGGGTCGACAATCAGCCCCAGCATTTT.

This chain uses TRBV9 with TRBJ2-2; 11 bases match TRBD2. Germline trimming cut 1 base from V and 7 bases from J; bases unmatched to any gene: 9. CDR3 length: 17 amino acids. Germline CDR1 is SGDLS and CDR2 is YYNGEE. The CDR3 sequence is CASSVLSGRANFGELFF. For the CDR3, the DNA is TGTGCCAGCAGCGTACTTAGCGGGAGGGCCAATTTCGGGGAGCTGTTTTTT.

The rearrangement joins TRBV5-6 to TRBJ1-3; tentative D call: TRBD1 (6 bases). Trimming left V 4 bases short and J 3 bases short, with 17 bases between. Germline-derived CDR1 and CDR2 are SGHDT and YYEEEE. The CDR3 consists of 16 residues. CDR3 DNA sequence: TGTGCCAGCAGCGTTACAGGGCTCTCAAGTGGAAACACCATATATTTT. Its protein product is CASSVTGLSSGNTIYF.

V gene TRBV20-1 combines with J gene TRBJ2-1; D is unclear. Germline CDR1 DFQATT, CDR2 SNEGSKA (reference sequence). This CDR3 spans 10 amino acids. Between the trimmed V and J ends, which lost 6 bases and 6 bases, there was a span of 6 bases. The CDR3 here is CSAAANEQFF. In DNA, the CDR3 is TGCAGTGCGGCGGCCAATGAGCAGTTCTTC.

The J gene is TRBJ2-7, the V gene TRBV20-1, with 7 bases fitting TRBD1. The germline CDR1 and CDR2 sequences are DFQATT and SNEGSKA (reference sequence). V trimming: 6 bases; J trimming: 5 bases; junction bases outside the gene matches: 4. This CDR3 region has 11 residues. CDR3 protein: CSADRVHEQYF. CDR3 sequence (DNA): TGCAGTGCAGACAGGGTACACGAGCAGTACTTC.

This chain links TRBV4-2 with TRBJ1-4; D is possibly TRBD1 (5 bases). Germline V gene data show CDR1 as LGHNA and CDR2 as YNFKEQ. The CDR3 is made up of 15 amino acids. The V end was cut by 4 bases, the J end by 7 bases, with 16 bases between. The chain's CDR3 is CASSRRGEGSEKLFF. DNA for the CDR3: TGTGCCAGCAGCCGTAGAGGGGAGGGGAGTGAAAAACTGTTTTTT.

This CDR3 is CASSQGLAGTQGTQYF. The CDR3 bases are TGTGCCAGCAGTCAGGGACTAGCGGGTACACAGGGGACCCAGTACTTC. The gene calls are TRBV11-3 and TRBJ2-5; 12 bases are a match to TRBD2. CDR3 length equals 16 residues. Trimming cost V 6 bases and J 7 bases; bases outside gene matches: 12. The germline V gene encodes CDR1 SGHNT and CDR2 YENEEA.

This chain connects TRBV19 to TRBJ2-5; maybe TRBD1 (5 bases). CDR3 size: 11 residues. Germline CDR1 is LNHDA and CDR2 is SQIVND (reference sequence). Trimming removed 6 bases from V and 4 bases from J, with 6 bases in between. The CDR3 nucleotides are TGTGCCAGTAGGCAGGGAGAGACCCAGTACTTC. Protein sequence: CASRQGETQYF.

This clone was observed a handful of times. The chain carries TRBV29-1 and TRBJ1-1, with D possibly being TRBD1 (5 bases). CDR1 and CDR2 from the germline V gene are SQVTM and ANQGSEA. This CDR3 spans 10 amino acids. The ends were cut back, 7 bases at V and 11 bases at J, with 14 bases in the middle. Here the CDR3 reads CSGSRDLAFF. The CDR3 DNA follows: TGCAGCGGGAGCCGGGACTTGGCTTTCTTT.

This clone occurred once. The chain couples TRBV28 to TRBJ2-7; possibly TRBD1 for D (5 bases). In germline, CDR1 is MDHEN, CDR2 SYDVKM. The CDR3 covers 13 residues. The germline V and J ends were trimmed by 6 bases and 4 bases, with 13 bases remaining between them. The CDR3 loop is CASSPTDLYEQYF. CDR3 bases: TGTGCCAGCAGCCCGACAGACCTGTACGAGCAGTACTTC. Using reference TRBV28 and TRBJ2-7 for the parts outside the CDR3, the full variable domain is DVKVTQSSRYLVKRTGEKVFLECVQDMDHENMFWYRQDPGLGLRLIYFSYDVKMKEKGDIPEGYSVSREKKERFSLILESASTNQTSMYLCASSPTDLYEQYFGPGTRLTVT.

V usage is TRBV7-9 and J usage is TRBJ2-3; no clear D. Germline lookup yields CDR1 SEHNR and CDR2 FQNEAQ (reference sequence). The CDR3 is 14 residues long. Deletions cut 1 base from V and 1 base from J, with 6 bases between. The CDR3 DNA reads as TGTGCCAGCAGCTTAGTTACAGGCACAGATACGCAGTATTTT. This translates into CASSLVTGTDTQYF.

The DNA of the CDR3 is TGTGCCAGTAGCCTCGGACAGGGGTATGAAAAACTGTTTTTT. Its translation: CASSLGQGYEKLFF. The chain is built from TRBV19 and TRBJ1-4, with TRBD1 matching over 9 bases. V trimming: 6 bases; J trimming: 6 bases; junction bases outside the gene matches: 5. Germline CDR1 and CDR2: LNHDA and SQIVND (reference sequence). The CDR3 length is 14 residues. The full variable domain, rest sourced from reference TRBV19 and TRBJ1-4, is DGGITQSPKYLFRKEGQNVTLSCEQNLNHDAMYWYRQDPGQGLRLIYYSQIVNDFQKGDIAEGYSVSREKKESFPLTVTSAQKNPTAFYLCASSLGQGYEKLFFGSGTQLSVL.

Written as DNA, the CDR3 is TGTGCCAGCAGTTCGGCGACACGACCGAGCCAAGAGACCCAGTACTTC. Encoded protein: CASSSATRPSQETQYF. The rearrangement uses TRBV27 and TRBJ2-5; no firm D call. CDR1 is MNHEY and CDR2 is SMNVEV in the germline V gene (reference sequence). Trimming pared 4 bases from V and 1 base from J, leaving 16 bases between. The CDR3 extends over 16 amino acids.

This clone has just one count. The gene calls are TRBV11-3 and TRBJ2-6; D perhaps matches TRBD1 (6 bases). V lost 5 bases, J lost 0 bases, and 17 bases lay in between. Germline V gene sequence: CDR1 SGHNT, CDR2 YENEEA. This CDR3 is 18 amino acids long. The CDR3, as DNA: TGTGCCAGCAGCGCATCCAGGGGAATAGTCTCTGGGGCCAACGTCCTGACTTTC. Its protein product is CASSASRGIVSGANVLTF.

This sequence joins TRBV9 and TRBJ1-5, with D unclear. Germline lookup yields CDR1 SGDLS and CDR2 YYNGEE. The V end was cut by 0 bases, the J end by 0 bases, with 7 bases between. The length of the CDR3 is 15 residues. CDR3 DNA: TGTGCCAGCAGCGTAGGAGACATTAGCAATCAGCCCCAGCATTTT. Translated: CASSVGDISNQPQHF. The full variable domain, completed using reference TRBV9 and TRBJ1-5, is DSGVTQTPKHLITATGQRVTLRCSPRSGDLSVYWYQQSLDQGLQFLIQYYNGEERAKGNILERFSAQQFPDLHSELNLSSLELGDSALYFCASSVGDISNQPQHFGDGTRLSIL.

DNA for the CDR3: TGTGCCAGCAGTCACCCTCAGCGGGATAGGGCAGATACGCAGTATTTT. The encoded protein is CASSHPQRDRADTQYF. The gene calls are TRBV25-1 and TRBJ2-3; TRBD2 matches at 7 bases. V gave up 5 bases and J gave up 4 bases; unmatched junction bases: 12. CDR3 length equals 16 residues. CDR1 and CDR2 from the germline V gene are MGHDK and SYGVNS.

The rearrangement links TRBV11-2 to TRBJ2-5, with 7 bases identical to TRBD2. Germline assignment: CDR1 SGHAT and CDR2 FQNNGV. The trim removed 3 bases at V and 5 bases at J, leaving 9 bases unmatched. CDR3 length: 15 amino acids. The CDR3 is CASSFGRVPGETQYF. The CDR3 bases are TGTGCCAGCAGCTTTGGGAGGGTGCCAGGGGAGACCCAGTACTTC.

The V gene is TRBV11-1, the J gene TRBJ2-6, with D possibly matching TRBD2 (6 bases). This CDR3 spans 17 amino acids. Germline V gene sequence: CDR1 SGHAT, CDR2 FQDESV (reference sequence). Trimming took off 2 bases at V and 0 bases at J, with 11 bases between the two ends. CDR3 coding DNA: TGTGCCAGCAGCTTACTTGCGGGAACCTCTGGGGCCAACGTCCTGACTTTC. It is translated as CASSLLAGTSGANVLTF.

This clone was seen only a few times. The chain carries TRBV18 and TRBJ1-2; maybe TRBD1 (6 bases). The length of the CDR3 is 15 residues. The V and J ends lost 6 bases and 8 bases respectively, with 22 bases between them. Germline V lookup: CDR1 KGHSH, CDR2 LQKENI. DNA for the CDR3: TGTGCCAGCTCGCCCGAGGGGGGGCCGATTCGGGGCTACACCTTC. Its translation: CASSPEGGPIRGYTF. Filled out from reference TRBV18 and TRBJ1-2, the complete variable domain reads NAGVMQNPRHLVRRRGQEARLRCSPMKGHSHVYWYRQLPEEGLKFMVYLQKENIIDESGMPKERFSAEFPKEGPSILRIQQVVRGDSAAYFCASSPEGGPIRGYTFGSGTRLTVV.

This chain links TRBV28 with TRBJ2-1; 10 positions agree with TRBD2. V gave up 5 bases and J gave up 0 bases; unmatched junction bases: 13. This CDR3 has 19 amino acids. The germline V gene has CDR1 MDHEN and CDR2 SYDVKM. The CDR3 DNA reads TGTGCCAGCAGTCCCCGATTAAAGGCTAGCGGGAGCTCCTACAATGAGCAGTTCTTC. This translates into CASSPRLKASGSSYNEQFF.